This T cell receptor (beta chain) is from a study of shared clonotypes between healthy human individuals (dated by TCRdb to 2019 to 2021). Context from the whole study: The cohort comprised a couple of women and a few men aged 18 to 49 years. For each donor, CD4 naive and CD4 memory were each given three plates, CD8 naive was given two plates, and CD8 memory was given one plate. To estimate repertoire size and how much clonotypes are shared between individuals, the study performed deep sequencing of blood TCR repertoires from a few healthy adults. To increase sequencing depth and limit assay-specific biases, TCR repertoire library preparation and sequencing were carried out by different laboratories using diverse techniques. Each donor's leukapheresis produced roughly between roughly 0.85 and 9 billion PBMCs. Study-wide conclusions, independent of this receptor: Pairwise subsampling led to the expectation that sequencing depth would affect the degree of clonotype sharing among donors. Estimated clonotype richness was generally larger for naive than for memory subsets. Even with the large sequencing depth, rarefaction of the sorted-subset datasets indicated that sequencing was incomplete. The small number of donors limited the genetic and exposure-history diversity represented. Compared with non-shared clonotypes, the clonotypes found in all four sorted-subset donors had higher generation probabilities. Only blood was sampled, and tissue TCR repertoires likely differ from those in blood. Sharing across a few donors was observed for roughly 5% of naive CD4, less than 4% of naive CD8, 2.3% of memory CD4, and around 0.44% of memory CD8 clonotypes.

The CDR3 spans 11 residues, from the cysteine through the phenylalanine. Only the CDR3 DNA stays, 33 bases, in frame from base 1. Trimming costs V 10 bases and J 4 bases, and their ends lie 9 bases apart. Per the germline V gene, SGDLS is the CDR1 and YYNGEE is the CDR2. In regard to this clone: There is no known antigen for this receptor. There are no base qualities to consult, and no much larger clone falls within one base.

Using the deep immunoSEQ assay, multiplex PCR amplified TCR CDR3 regions from genomic DNA. Extracted genomic DNA from each cell subset was distributed evenly across all wells of several immunoSEQ 96-well plates, and each plate was treated as a replicate. For sorted subsets, each replicate PCR was loaded with around 220 ng genomic DNA, equivalent to roughly 30,000 T cell genomes. Purified libraries were measured with a Qubit 3.0 fluorometer, size-checked on a Bioanalyzer 2100, and measured again with the KAPA Library Quantification kit. Each immunoSEQ 96-well plate was sequenced on its own single-read 150-cycle Illumina NextSeq 550 flow cell. Turning to the authors' computational methods: Because the immunoSEQ output included only junctional sequences and no quality scores, the filtering could not be the same as the filtering used for full-length reads. Sequences were annotated with PyIR, a Python wrapper for IgBLAST v1.9, and V/J genes and CDR3 were assigned using IMGT germline references. Reads were filtered out if the reads had weak V/J assignments (E-value above 1e-6), no CDR3, stop codons, out-of-frame junctions, or ambiguous translated residues. V3J clonotypes were defined as sequences sharing the same inferred V gene, J gene, and CDR3 amino acid sequence. Percentage overlap between repertoires was calculated by dividing the number of shared unique clonotypes by the size of the smaller repertoire. Richness of each repertoire was evaluated using RTK rarefaction, the Chao1 estimator, and Recon v2.1 estimates of unobserved clonotypes. Generation probabilities were computed with OLGA for all TCRbeta clonotypes obtained by the gDNA method from a handful of donors. The clones in this table, taken by TCRdb from immuneACCESS, are in-frame only. Not every clone is retained; where verified, under half of the shortfall comes from an unresolved V gene, and the cause of the rest is unknown. The D gene and trimming were derived from the DNA, and the V and J assignments and clone size from that table. The sample table holds more than 2 million clones, of which approximately 92% were seen once. More than 1.5% of the sample comes from the top ten.

CD8 naive samples were obtained by positive selection for CCR7 among CD45RO-negative cells, yielding a CD45RA+CCR7+ population from which TemRA cells were excluded. Healthy HIV-negative adults with no recently reported acute infections or vaccinations were included as donors. Every donor was a Caucasian adult residing in Nashville, Tennessee, USA. After blood collection by leukapheresis, PBMCs were isolated using Ficoll-Histopaque density gradient centrifugation and then cryopreserved in the vapor phase of liquid nitrogen. Analytical flow cytometry was used to check the purity and quantity of each magnetically sorted T cell population. Genomic DNA was isolated from every sorted fraction and measured by UV absorbance on a Nanodrop 2000c.

This sequence uses TRBV9 and TRBJ1-5, with the identity of the D gene unclear. The clonotype was recovered from a young man in good health. Some clones in this sample may be carry-over from other donors' samples. Sequenced input: naive CD8+ T cells from PBMCs. Sample cell subset or site, as interpreted from the label and publication: CD45RA+CCR7+. The nucleotide sequence is given as TGTGCCTCCGGCGGAAATCAGCCCCAGCATTTT. The resulting protein is CASGGNQPQHF.